This TCR beta chain emerged from a study of human T cells and chemical hapten exposure. Study background: Sensitization used 2% DPC on roughly 2 cm by roughly 2 cm upper inner arm skin. Variation in per-sample TCR yields came mainly from small pooled library volume differences.

TCRdb used MiXCR to reprocess the RACE reads, holding one entry per CDR3 protein. The sample has under 120,000 distinct CDR3 sequences; 11% are singletons. Stated time point: patch test 1, 2 weeks after DPC sensitization. Treatment described: therapeutic diphenylcyclopropenone sensitization with weekly scalp DPC. Alopecia patients deemed DPC-suitable, aged 18 to 70, excluding pregnancy. The germline V gene has CDR1 LGHDT and CDR2 YNNKEL (reference sequence). The CDR3 totals 14 residues. Trimming stripped 4 bases from V and 6 bases from J, with 16 bases between. Comment on this clonotype: This could be a read error, since a much larger clone is one nucleotide away.

The receptor was isolated from a woman in her thirties or forties with alopecia areata. Some clones in this sample may be carry-over from other donors' samples. Material: whole blood, obtained in connection with sensitization to the hapten diphenylcyclopropenone (DPC). This chain connects TRBV3-1 to TRBJ2-7; the D call may be TRBD1 or TRBD2 (5 bases each). CDR3 loop: CASSPVRGVFEQYF. In DNA form, the CDR3 reads TGTGCCAGCAGCCCGGTACGGGGCGTCTTCGAGCAGTACTTC.